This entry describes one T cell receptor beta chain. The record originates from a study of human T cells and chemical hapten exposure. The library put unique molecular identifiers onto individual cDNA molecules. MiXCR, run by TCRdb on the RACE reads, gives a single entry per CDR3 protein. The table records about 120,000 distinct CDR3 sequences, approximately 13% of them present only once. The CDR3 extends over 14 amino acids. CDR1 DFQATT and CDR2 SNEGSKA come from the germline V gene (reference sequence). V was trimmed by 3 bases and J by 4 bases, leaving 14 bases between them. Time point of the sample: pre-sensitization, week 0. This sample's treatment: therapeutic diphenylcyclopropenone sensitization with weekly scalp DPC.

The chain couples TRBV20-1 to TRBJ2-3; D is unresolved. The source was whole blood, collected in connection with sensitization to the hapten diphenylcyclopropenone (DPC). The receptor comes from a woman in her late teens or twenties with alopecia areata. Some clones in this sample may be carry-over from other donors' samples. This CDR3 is CSASSGLEADTQYF. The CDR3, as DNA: TGCAGTGCTAGTTCTGGCCTCGAGGCAGATACGCAGTATTTT.